This TCR beta chain was sequenced in a study of long-term antiretroviral therapy in people with HIV. Study-level background: Initial samples were collected about a decade before the 2015 immediate-ART recommendation. Regarding the study as a whole: The study found narrower CDR3 length ranges in HIV repertoires than in controls. Transplant-donor-level diversity was not reached after ART, though diversity increased.

The assay, immunoSEQ v3.0, was run at survey level. The data were produced by immunoSEQ multiplex PCR, yet TCRdb's version contains in-frame clones alone and is incomplete. Found here are some 34,000 clones, 90% to 97% of them singletons; the top ten hold 2.4%. Regarding this clone: No antigen is known for it.

The CDR3 totals 14 residues. V lost 0 bases and J lost 7; bases outside the gene matches: 3. Germline lookup yields CDR1 PRHDT and CDR2 FYEKMQ (reference sequence). This sequence joins TRBV13 and TRBJ2-1; 7 nucleotides match TRBD2. The specimen comprised unsorted PBMCs, sampled approximately 6.6 years after starting antiretroviral therapy. This sequence was found in a man younger than 45 with HIV. CDR3 nucleotide sequence: TGTGCCAGCAGCTTAGGGCCAGCGGGAAATGAGCAGTTCTTC. It translates to CASSLGPAGNEQFF.